One and the same sample provided the 32 T cell receptor beta chains below, sequenced in a study of T cells expressing NK-cell markers. TCRdb reprocessed the 5' RACE reads and keeps a single row for each CDR3 protein, giving no DNA. In all, the sample yields 400,000 to 500,000 distinct CDR3 sequences. The sequenced material came from blood T cells: a sorted CD56 or NKG2C T cell subset, CD4+ or CD8+ T cells, or bulk PBMC T cells (not recorded which). These receptors all come from a woman aged 18 to 75 in good health.

J is TRBJ2-3 and V is TRBV5-1; with no DNA, the TCRdb D assignment of TRBD1 cannot be verified. This CDR3 region has 15 residues. The germline CDR1 and CDR2 sequences are SGHRS and YFSETQ. The CDR3 reads CASRPSSSPSDTQYF.

The chain uses TRBV7-6 and TRBJ2-2; checking the TCRdb D call of TRBD2 is not possible without DNA. Germline V gene lookup returns CDR1 SGHVS and CDR2 FNYEAQ. CDR3 length equals 18 residues. The CDR3 protein is CASSREMIAGANTGELFF.

The chain has TRBV6-5 and TRBJ2-3; TCRdb selects TRBD1, and the lack of DNA leaves this call unchecked. This CDR3 is 15 amino acids long. CDR1 and CDR2 from the germline V gene are MNHEY and SVGAGI. This CDR3 is CASSYREGAGDTQYF.

The chain is built from TRBV4-1 and TRBJ2-1; TCRdb reports TRBD2, a call that lacks DNA to check it against. The CDR3 covers 13 residues. Germline loops: CDR1 MGHRA, CDR2 YSYEKL. CDR3: CASSHPSGNEQFF.

This rearrangement joins TRBV10-3 to TRBJ2-3; TCRdb lists TRBD1, though no DNA is available to test this call. The CDR3 runs to 15 residues. CDR1 and CDR2 from the germline V gene are ENHRY and SYGVKD. The CDR3 loop reads CAISESGRGSYTQYF.

The chain has TRBV6-2 or TRBV6-3 and TRBJ2-3; TCRdb lists TRBD2, though no DNA is available to test this call. This CDR3 has 22 amino acids. Germline CDR1 reads MNHEY; CDR2 reads SVGEGT. The CDR3 is CASSYSPLRTVSRKGSTDTQYF.

The rearrangement links TRBV4-2 to TRBJ2-1; the D gene TCRdb calls, TRBD2, cannot be checked with no DNA. CDR1 and CDR2 from the germline V gene are LGHNA and YNFKEQ. The CDR3 extends over 16 amino acids. CDR3 in amino acids: CASSQVSGSSYNEQFF.

The genes are TRBV5-1 and TRBJ2-2; TCRdb lists TRBD1, though no DNA is available to test this call. Germline-derived CDR1 and CDR2 are SGHRS and YFSETQ. This CDR3 contains 15 residues. The CDR3 is CASSADRGEDGELFF.

The chain couples TRBV24-1 to TRBJ2-3; TCRdb calls TRBD2, which cannot be checked without DNA. The CDR3 covers 13 residues. Germline V gene lookup returns CDR1 KGHDR and CDR2 SFDVKD. The CDR3 protein is CATSDPPTDTQYF.

The V gene is TRBV5-6, the J gene TRBJ1-1; the TRBD1 assignment by TCRdb is unverifiable without DNA. CDR3 length: 15 amino acids. The germline V gene has CDR1 SGHDT and CDR2 YYEEEE. The CDR3 protein is CASSLDPGEKTEAFF.

This rearrangement joins TRBV5-1 to TRBJ2-6. CDR3 length equals 14 residues. CDR1 is SGHRS, CDR2 YFSETQ, per germline. The CDR3 protein is CASSHGSGANVLTF.

This rearrangement joins TRBV10-3 to TRBJ2-1; the TCRdb call, TRBD1, lacks DNA for checking. The CDR3 has 14 residues. Per germline, CDR1 ENHRY and CDR2 SYGVKD. CDR3 in amino acids: CAIAGTQPANEQFF.

The chain combines TRBV5-1 with TRBJ2-1. The CDR3 has 13 residues. Germline CDR1 and CDR2: SGHRS and YFSETQ. CDR3 amino acids: CASSLSQYLEQFF.

The V call is TRBV6-5, the J call TRBJ2-7; the TCRdb D gene call, TRBD1, has no DNA to confirm it. Germline V gene sequence: CDR1 MNHEY, CDR2 SVGAGI. The CDR3 is 15 amino acids. CDR3 sequence: CASSYRDRGGYEQYF.

This chain links TRBV20-1 with TRBJ2-3; the D call of TRBD1 rests on TCRdb alone, since no DNA is present to check it. CDR1 is DFQATT and CDR2 is SNEGSKA in the germline V gene (reference sequence). This CDR3 is built from 13 residues. This chain's CDR3 is CSALRGGTDTQYF.

The rearrangement links TRBV30 to TRBJ1-4; TCRdb gives TRBD1 as the D gene, but with no DNA this cannot be confirmed. The CDR3 contains 14 residues. The germline gives CDR1 GTSNPN, CDR2 SVGIG (reference sequence). CDR3 residues: CAWSFGRGGEKLFF.

The V and J genes are TRBV27 and TRBJ2-2. CDR3 length equals 17 residues. CDR1 is MNHEY, CDR2 SMNVEV, per germline (reference sequence). This chain's CDR3 is CASSLGIVGRQTGELFF.

The V and J genes are TRBV28 and TRBJ2-3; TCRdb gives TRBD1 as the D gene, but with no DNA this cannot be confirmed. The germline V gene encodes CDR1 MDHEN and CDR2 SYDVKM. CDR3 length equals 17 residues. This chain's CDR3 is CASTLWGQGAGEDTQYF.

The rearrangement links TRBV7-3 to TRBJ2-3; TCRdb gives TRBD2 as the D gene, but with no DNA this cannot be confirmed. The CDR3 has 17 amino acids. Germline V gene sequence: CDR1 SGHTA, CDR2 FQGTGA. The CDR3 here is CASSLSPSSGRADTQYF.

This chain uses TRBV7-9 with TRBJ1-6; TCRdb's D call of TRBD1 is untestable without DNA. The CDR3 spans 16 residues. Germline lookup yields CDR1 SEHNR and CDR2 FQNEAQ (reference sequence). The CDR3 loop is CASSSTGFHGDSPLHF.

V gene TRBV19 combines with J gene TRBJ2-7; lacking DNA, the TRBD1 call made by TCRdb goes unchecked. Germline-derived CDR1 and CDR2 are LNHDA and SQIVND (reference sequence). CDR3 length: 15 amino acids. The CDR3 loop is CASSSQRGAEDEQYF.

The chain joins TRBV7-8 to TRBJ1-5; TCRdb reports TRBD1, a call that lacks DNA to check it against. Per the germline V gene, CDR1 is SGHVS and CDR2 is FQNEAQ. This CDR3 contains 12 residues. CDR3 loop: CASSDSFTTQHF.

V gene TRBV10-2 combines with J gene TRBJ1-5. The CDR3 totals 14 residues. Looked up from germline, CDR1 is WSHSY and CDR2 is SAAADI. The CDR3 here is CASSESTPAQPQHF.

This chain connects TRBV7-9 to TRBJ2-5; lacking DNA, the TRBD1 call made by TCRdb goes unchecked. The CDR3 has 15 residues. In germline, CDR1 is SEHNR, CDR2 FQNEAQ (reference sequence). This CDR3 is CASSYSQGSQETQYF.

This chain connects TRBV18 to TRBJ2-3. Germline V gene data show CDR1 as KGHSH and CDR2 as LQKENI. The CDR3 length is 14 residues. The CDR3 spells CASSPPNPTDTQYF.

CDR3 region: CAISESEGFRDGNQKLFF. J is TRBJ1-4 and V is TRBV10-3; the D gene TCRdb calls, TRBD1, cannot be checked with no DNA. The CDR3 loop spans 18 amino acids. Germline V CDR1 and CDR2: ENHRY, SYGVKD.

J is TRBJ2-6 and V is TRBV6-1; TCRdb outputs TRBD2, but without DNA this stays unchecked. This CDR3 is built from 18 residues. CDR1 MNHNS and CDR2 SASEGT come from the germline V gene. CDR3: CASSQKKSRVGGANVLTF.

The chain has TRBV7-9 and TRBJ1-2; with no DNA, the TCRdb D assignment of TRBD1 cannot be verified. Germline CDR1 is SEHNR and CDR2 is FQNEAQ (reference sequence). The CDR3 totals 15 residues. The CDR3 here is CASSLGQGPFFGYTF. Full variable domain (rest looked up from reference TRBV7-9 and TRBJ1-2): DTGVSQNPRHKITKRGQNVTFRCDPISEHNRLYWYRQTLGQGPEFLTYFQNEAQLEKSRLLSDRFSAERPKGSFSTLEIQRTEQGDSAMYLCASSLGQGPFFGYTFGSGTRLTVV.

This chain connects TRBV12-3 or TRBV12-4 to TRBJ2-7; with no DNA, the TCRdb D assignment of TRBD2 cannot be verified. This CDR3 region has 15 residues. CDR3 sequence reads: CASSLLTSGSYEQYF.

The V gene is TRBV7-9, the J gene TRBJ1-2; TCRdb outputs TRBD1, but without DNA this stays unchecked. The CDR3 extends over 15 amino acids. From germline, CDR1 is SEHNR and CDR2 FQNEAQ (reference sequence). This CDR3 reads CASSLVQGANYGYTF.

V gene TRBV28 combines with J gene TRBJ1-5. Per the germline V gene, CDR1 is MDHEN and CDR2 is SYDVKM. CDR3 size: 15 residues. The CDR3 spells CASRGSHGSNQPQHF.

V is TRBV20-1 and J is TRBJ1-2; the TCRdb call, TRBD1, lacks DNA for checking. The CDR3 consists of 16 residues. Germline V gene sequence: CDR1 DFQATT, CDR2 SNEGSKA (reference sequence). The CDR3 is CSASQFGSGGGYGYTF.